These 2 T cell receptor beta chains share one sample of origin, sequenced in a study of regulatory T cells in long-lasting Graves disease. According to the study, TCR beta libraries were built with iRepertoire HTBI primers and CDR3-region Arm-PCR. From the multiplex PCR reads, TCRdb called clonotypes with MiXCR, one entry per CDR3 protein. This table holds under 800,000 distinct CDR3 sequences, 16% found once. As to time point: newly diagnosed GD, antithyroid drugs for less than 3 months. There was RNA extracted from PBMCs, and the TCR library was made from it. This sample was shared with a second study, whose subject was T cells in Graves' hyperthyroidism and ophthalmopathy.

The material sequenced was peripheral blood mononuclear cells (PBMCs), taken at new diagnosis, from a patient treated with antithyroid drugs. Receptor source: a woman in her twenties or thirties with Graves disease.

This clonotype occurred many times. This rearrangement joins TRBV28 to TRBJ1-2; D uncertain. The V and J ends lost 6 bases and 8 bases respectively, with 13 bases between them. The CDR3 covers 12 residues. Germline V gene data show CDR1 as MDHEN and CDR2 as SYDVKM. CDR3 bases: TGTGCCAGCAGGATAGACATAGGAGGCTACACCTTC. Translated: CASRIDIGGYTF.

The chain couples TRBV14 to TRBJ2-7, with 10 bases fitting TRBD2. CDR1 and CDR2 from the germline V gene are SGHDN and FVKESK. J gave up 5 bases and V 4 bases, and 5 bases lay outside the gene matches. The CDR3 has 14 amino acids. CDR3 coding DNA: TGTGCCAGCAGCCTCGTAGCGGGAGGCCACGAGCAGTACTTC. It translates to CASSLVAGGHEQYF. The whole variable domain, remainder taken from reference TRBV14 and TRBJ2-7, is EAGVTQFPSHSVIEKGQTVTLRCDPISGHDNLYWYRRVMGKEIKFLLHFVKESKQDESGMPNNRFLAERTGGTYSTLKVQPAELEDSGVYFCASSLVAGGHEQYFGPGTRLTVT.